Shown below are 29 T cell receptor beta chains from a single sample sequenced in a study of T cell repertoires in ileal Crohn's disease. Method: immunoSEQ multiplex PCR; TCRdb's copy keeps in-frame clones and lacks some. The table shows some 3,300 clones, with about 70% occurring only once. Specimen: ileal tissue. The receptors were sampled from an adult with Crohn's disease.

Details on this clone: At one end the junction does not follow the germline gene, possibly because of a read error. The chain carries TRBV5-1 and TRBJ2-5, with TRBD2 matching over 13 bases. The CDR3 spans 16 residues. Germline CDR1 and CDR2: SGHRS and YFSETQ. The CDR3 bases are TGTGCCAGCAGCGGTACTAGCGGGGGGGCCCCTGAGACCCAGTACTTC. Its translation: CASSGTSGGAPETQYF.

This clone is large in the sample. The chain couples TRBV5-6 to TRBJ1-1; D gene uncertain. Germline lookup yields CDR1 SGHDT and CDR2 YYEEEE. Trimming left V 3 bases short and J 6 bases short, with 9 bases between. The CDR3 is 12 amino acids. DNA for the CDR3: TGTGCCAGCAGCTCCGGGTGGCCTGAAGCTTTCTTT. Translation gives CASSSGWPEAFF.

V gene TRBV18 combines with J gene TRBJ1-6; D is perhaps TRBD1 (6 bases). The germline gives CDR1 KGHSH, CDR2 LQKENI. The CDR3 extends over 16 amino acids. V was cut by 3 bases and J by 3 bases, with 12 bases left in between. The CDR3 DNA reads as TGTGCCAGCTCACCGACAGGAATGGACTATAATTCACCCCTCCACTTT. This gives the protein CASSPTGMDYNSPLHF.

The V call is TRBV11-2, the J call TRBJ1-2, with a weak D call TRBD1 (5 bases). Germline CDR1 is SGHAT and CDR2 is FQNNGV. V gave up 4 bases and J gave up 5 bases, with 14 bases separating them. The CDR3 runs to 14 residues. The CDR3 loop reads CASSYRGSGYGYTF. CDR3 DNA: TGTGCCAGCAGCTACCGGGGGTCTGGGTATGGCTACACCTTC.

This clone has only one observation. CDR3 coding DNA: TGTGCCAGCAGTTACTCGAGGGCGTCTGGAAACACCATATATTTT. Protein product: CASSYSRASGNTIYF. This sequence joins TRBV6-5 and TRBJ1-3, with no clear D. CDR3 size: 15 residues. Germline lookup yields CDR1 MNHEY and CDR2 SVGAGI. Trimming removed 0 bases at V and 1 base at J, with 7 bases between.

This clone was seen only a few times. The chain joins TRBV9 to TRBJ1-5; the D gene is possibly TRBD1 (5 bases). In germline, CDR1 is SGDLS, CDR2 YYNGEE. The V end was cut by 4 bases, the J end by 4 bases, with 15 bases between. This CDR3 is 15 amino acids long. The CDR3 sequence is CASSPQPQGNQPQHF. Here the CDR3 DNA reads TGTGCCAGCAGCCCCCAGCCCCAGGGAAATCAGCCCCAGCATTTT.

The CDR3 nucleotides are TGTGCCAGCAGTGCCAGGGACAGGACCCGCTATGGCTACACCTTC. Translation: CASSARDRTRYGYTF. This chain links TRBV6-1 with TRBJ1-2; 8 nucleotides match TRBD1. The length of the CDR3 is 15 residues. The ends lost 4 bases at V and 4 bases at J; junction bases unmatched: 8. From germline, CDR1 is MNHNS and CDR2 SASEGT.

In its sample, this clone was seen a few times. The gene calls are TRBV7-2 and TRBJ2-1; D is possibly TRBD2 (6 bases). Trimming stripped 9 bases from V and 0 bases from J, with 15 bases between. The CDR3 runs to 15 residues. From germline, CDR1 is SGHTA and CDR2 FQGNSA. CDR3 DNA sequence: TGTGCCAGTTACCCTAGCGTTAGCTCCTACAATGAGCAGTTCTTC. Its translation is CASYPSVSSYNEQFF.

The V gene is TRBV27, the J gene TRBJ1-6; the D gene is possibly TRBD1 (6 bases). Between the trimmed V and J ends, which lost 8 bases and 4 bases, there was a span of 15 bases. Germline assignment: CDR1 MNHEY and CDR2 SMNVEV (reference sequence). CDR3 length equals 15 residues. CDR3 region: CASGSQGTYNSPLHF. The CDR3 DNA reads as TGTGCCAGCGGTTCACAGGGTACTTATAATTCACCCCTCCACTTT.

The chain has TRBV4-3 and TRBJ1-2, with 7 nucleotides matching TRBD1. The CDR3 loop spans 15 amino acids. Germline assignment: CDR1 LGHNA and CDR2 YSLEER. The V segment lost 0 bases and the J segment 5 bases; nucleotides outside the gene matches: 6. As DNA, the CDR3 is TGCGCCAGCAGCCAAGAGCATACGGGACAGTATGGCTACACCTTC. Amino acids: CASSQEHTGQYGYTF.

As regards this clone: At one of its ends the junction is not consistent with the germline gene, which may arise from a read error. This sample includes further DNA sequences coding for the same CDR3. The rearrangement joins TRBV7-7 to TRBJ1-6; TRBD1 matches 8 bases. The germline gives CDR1 SSHAT, CDR2 FNYEAQ (reference sequence). The CDR3 has 13 amino acids. The CDR3 sequence is CASSLDRGSPLHF. CDR3 DNA: TGTGCTAGCAGCTTAGACAGGGGCAGCCCCCTCCACTTT.

The rearrangement uses TRBV12-5 and TRBJ2-3; D possibly corresponds to TRBD2 (6 bases). The CDR3 spans 13 residues. V shed 7 bases and J shed 1 base, with 9 bases lying between them. The V gene's germline CDR1 is LGHNT and CDR2 FRNRAP. The CDR3: CASAASGTDTQYF. The CDR3 coding sequence is TGTGCTAGTGCCGCTAGCGGCACAGATACGCAGTATTTT.

This clone was picked up a small number of times. The chain links TRBV6-1 to TRBJ2-1; TRBD1 might be the D (7 bases). Germline V gives CDR1 MNHNS, CDR2 SASEGT. Trimming removed 0 bases from V and 7 bases from J, with 13 bases in between. CDR3 length: 15 residues. CDR3 nucleotide sequence: TGTGCCAGCAGTGAAGCAGAGGGGGCGGGGAATGAGCAGTTCTTC. This translates into CASSEAEGAGNEQFF.

This sequence joins TRBV11-2 and TRBJ1-3, with no clear D. Germline CDR1 reads SGHAT; CDR2 reads FQNNGV. This CDR3 has 15 amino acids. V shed 5 bases and J shed 0 bases, with 11 bases lying between them. In DNA form, the CDR3 reads TGTGCCAGCAGCCCTCCCGGGAGCTCTGGAAACACCATATATTTT. This encodes CASSPPGSSGNTIYF.

J is TRBJ2-2 and V is TRBV9; TRBD2 agrees at 11 bases. CDR1 and CDR2 from the germline V gene are SGDLS and YYNGEE. The CDR3 loop spans 16 amino acids. Trimming took 3 bases from V and 0 from J; bases not matched to a gene: 1. The CDR3 loop is CASSATSGTNTGELFF. CDR3 nucleotide sequence: TGTGCCAGCAGCGCGACTAGCGGGACGAACACCGGGGAGCTGTTTTTT.

This chain joins TRBV7-6 and TRBJ1-1; possible D gene TRBD1, 5 bases. This CDR3 is built from 12 residues. Germline-derived CDR1 and CDR2 are SGHVS and FNYEAQ. Trimming cost V 6 bases and J 7 bases, with 12 bases left between them. CDR3 DNA: TGTGCCAGCAGAAACCAGGGCGGTGAAGCTTTCTTT. This translates into CASRNQGGEAFF.

V usage is TRBV7-3 and J usage is TRBJ2-2; possible D gene TRBD1, 6 bases. In germline, CDR1 is SGHTA, CDR2 FQGTGA. The CDR3 runs to 14 residues. V lost 4 bases, J lost 8 bases, and 14 bases lay in between. The CDR3 sequence is CASSYLGQSGELFF. In nucleotides, the CDR3 is TGTGCCAGCAGCTACTTAGGACAGTCAGGGGAGCTGTTTTTT. Combining the CDR3 with reference TRBV7-3 and TRBJ2-2 gives the whole variable domain GAGVSQTPSNKVTEKGKYVELRCDPISGHTALYWYRQSLGQGPEFLIYFQGTGAADDSGLPNDRFFAVRPEGSVSTLKIQRTERGDSAVYLCASSYLGQSGELFFGEGSRLTVL.

This rearrangement joins TRBV28 to TRBJ2-1; 9 bases fit TRBD2. The germline gives CDR1 MDHEN, CDR2 SYDVKM. The CDR3 covers 15 residues. Unmatched junction bases numbered 10, after V lost 4 bases and J lost 9 bases. The CDR3 protein is CASSSSGIPGREQFF. CDR3 bases: TGTGCCAGCAGTTCTAGCGGGATTCCCGGCCGTGAGCAGTTCTTC. The variable domain in full, with the rest retrieved from reference TRBV28 and TRBJ2-1, is DVKVTQSSRYLVKRTGEKVFLECVQDMDHENMFWYRQDPGLGLRLIYFSYDVKMKEKGDIPEGYSVSREKKERFSLILESASTNQTSMYLCASSSSGIPGREQFFGPGTRLTVL.

Sample share makes this clone large. This chain connects TRBV28 to TRBJ2-7; the match to TRBD1 covers 7 bases. The V and J ends lost 4 bases and 7 bases, in that order; junction bases with no gene match: 10. The CDR3 extends over 14 amino acids. The V gene's germline CDR1 is MDHEN and CDR2 SYDVKM. The CDR3 loop is CASSYRGRAWEQYV. The CDR3 DNA reads TGTGCCAGCAGTTACAGGGGCAGGGCTTGGGAGCAGTACGTC.

This clone was detected a few times. The rearrangement uses TRBV29-1 and TRBJ1-5; unclear D gene. Trimming left V 3 bases short and J 6 bases short, with 15 bases between. The V gene's germline CDR1 is SQVTM and CDR2 ANQGSEA. The CDR3 runs 14 residues. DNA of the CDR3: TGCAGCGTTGATGTCAGCGGGGTTGGTCAGCCCCAGCATTTT. This sequence encodes CSVDVSGVGQPQHF.

V and J are TRBV4-1 and TRBJ1-5; D call uncertain. Germline V CDR1 and CDR2: MGHRA, YSYEKL. V shed 2 bases and J shed 1 base, with 9 bases lying between them. This CDR3 comprises 15 residues. DNA of the CDR3: TGCGCCAGCAGCCAAAATACAGTGAGCAATCAGCCCCAGCATTTT. Encoded protein: CASSQNTVSNQPQHF.

The chain carries TRBV19 and TRBJ1-1; 7 bases agree with TRBD1. CDR1 LNHDA and CDR2 SQIVND come from the germline V gene (reference sequence). This CDR3 has 14 amino acids. Trimming at V came to 6 bases and at J to 5 bases, leaving 9 bases not matched to a gene. CDR3 DNA: TGTGCCAGTAGCCTGGACAGGACCAGGACTGAAGCTTTCTTT. It encodes CASSLDRTRTEAFF.

Notes on this clone: The junction departs from the called germline gene at one end, perhaps through a read error. The rearrangement links TRBV7-2 to TRBJ1-1, with D perhaps matching TRBD1 (5 bases). Germline V gene lookup returns CDR1 SGHTA and CDR2 FQGNSA. This CDR3 has 11 residues. CDR3 sequence reads: CASSPMDKAVF. The DNA of the CDR3 is TGTGCCAGCAGCCCGATGGACAAAGCCGTCTTT.

The chain is built from TRBV5-6 and TRBJ2-3; D is perhaps TRBD2 (6 bases). Trimming took 4 bases from V and 9 from J, leaving 18 bases between them. Germline V gives CDR1 SGHDT, CDR2 YYEEEE. The CDR3 has 14 residues. The CDR3 is CASSPGTLEATQYF. CDR3 nucleotide sequence: TGTGCCAGCAGCCCCGGGACTCTGGAGGCGACGCAGTATTTT.

This clone was picked up a small number of times. The CDR3 protein is CASSLSRTSGGADTQYF. Here the CDR3 DNA reads TGCGCCAGCAGCTTGAGCCGGACTAGCGGGGGGGCAGATACGCAGTATTTT. This rearrangement joins TRBV5-1 to TRBJ2-3; 15 bases are a match to TRBD2. CDR3 length equals 17 residues. Germline-derived CDR1 and CDR2 are SGHRS and YFSETQ. The junction had 4 bases not matched to a gene; V was cut back by 1 base and J by 4 bases.

The chain has TRBV7-3 and TRBJ1-2, with TRBD1 identical over 11 bases. Germline V gives CDR1 SGHTA, CDR2 FQGTGA. The CDR3 has 14 amino acids. Trimming took 3 bases from V and 4 from J; bases not matched to a gene: 1. The CDR3 reads CASSLGQGGYGYTF. CDR3 nucleotides: TGTGCCAGCAGCTTGGGACAGGGGGGCTATGGCTACACCTTC.

J is TRBJ2-5 and V is TRBV7-6; D remains unclear. V lost 0 bases, J lost 1 base, and 15 bases lay in between. The germline V gene has CDR1 SGHVS and CDR2 FNYEAQ. The CDR3 length is 17 residues. CDR3 nucleotide sequence: TGTGCCAGCAGCTTAGCGAGGTCGAGACCCACCCAAGAGACCCAGTACTTC. Its protein product is CASSLARSRPTQETQYF.

The gene calls are TRBV18 and TRBJ1-5; weak D call: TRBD1 (5 bases). Germline V gives CDR1 KGHSH, CDR2 LQKENI. V shed 3 bases and J shed 4 bases, with 10 bases lying between them. This CDR3 has 14 amino acids. The CDR3, as DNA: TGTGCCAGCTCACCTAGACAGTTTAATCAGCCCCAGCATTTT. Translated, it gives CASSPRQFNQPQHF.

This chain links TRBV27 with TRBJ2-7; 8 nucleotides line up with TRBD1. J was trimmed by 3 bases and V by 6 bases; bases with no gene match: 7. The CDR3 extends over 14 amino acids. Germline values: CDR1 MNHEY, CDR2 SMNVEV (reference sequence). DNA for the CDR3: TGTGCCAGCAGCCTTACAGGGGGAAGCTACGAGCAGTACGTC. Its protein is CASSLTGGSYEQYV.